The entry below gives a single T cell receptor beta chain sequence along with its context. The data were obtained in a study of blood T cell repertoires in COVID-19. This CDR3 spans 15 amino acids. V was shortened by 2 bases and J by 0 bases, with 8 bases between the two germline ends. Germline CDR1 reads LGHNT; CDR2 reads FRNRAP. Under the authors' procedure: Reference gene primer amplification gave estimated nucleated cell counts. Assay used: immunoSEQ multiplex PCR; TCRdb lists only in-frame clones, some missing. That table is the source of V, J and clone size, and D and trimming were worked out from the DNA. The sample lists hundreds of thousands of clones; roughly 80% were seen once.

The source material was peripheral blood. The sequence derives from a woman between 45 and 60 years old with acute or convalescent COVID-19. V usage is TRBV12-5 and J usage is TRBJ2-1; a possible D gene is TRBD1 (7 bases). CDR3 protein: CASGLQGGSYNEQFF. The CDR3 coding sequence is TGTGCTAGTGGTTTGCAGGGGGGCTCCTACAATGAGCAGTTCTTC. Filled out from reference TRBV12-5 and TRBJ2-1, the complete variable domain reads DARVTQTPRHKVTEMGQEVTMRCQPILGHNTVFWYRQTMMQGLELLAYFRNRAPLDDSGMPKDRFSAEMPDATLATLKIQPSEPRDSAVYFCASGLQGGSYNEQFFGPGTRLTVL.